The text below deals with one T cell receptor (beta chain). No antigen is known for it. The sample originates from a study of cytomegalovirus exposure and HLA in healthy donors. Study conclusions and caveats: Using the classifier, cytomegalovirus status was reportedly diagnosed with high specificity and sensitivity. The study reported that TCR beta sequences accurately predicted HLA-A and HLA-B alleles in most subjects. Rare sequences made up most TCRs, while some public TCRs were found in many donors.

A multiplex PCR was run with 60 Vbeta primers and 13 Jbeta primers. The assay was immunoSEQ multiplex PCR, and TCRdb's table has in-frame clones only and misses some. This table has approximately 150,000 clones, 80% appearing once. V lost 5 bases and J lost 3, with 15 bases in between. The CDR3 totals 15 residues. Germline V gene lookup returns CDR1 LNHDA and CDR2 SQIVND (reference sequence). Sequenced input: PBMCs. This TCR was sampled from a man aged 35-49 years in good health and CMV-seronegative. This sequence joins TRBV19 and TRBJ2-3; D not resolved. CDR3 coding DNA: TGTGCCAGTAGTCCCCCGCCAGGAAGGACAGATACGCAGTATTTT. Protein: CASSPPPGRTDTQYF.